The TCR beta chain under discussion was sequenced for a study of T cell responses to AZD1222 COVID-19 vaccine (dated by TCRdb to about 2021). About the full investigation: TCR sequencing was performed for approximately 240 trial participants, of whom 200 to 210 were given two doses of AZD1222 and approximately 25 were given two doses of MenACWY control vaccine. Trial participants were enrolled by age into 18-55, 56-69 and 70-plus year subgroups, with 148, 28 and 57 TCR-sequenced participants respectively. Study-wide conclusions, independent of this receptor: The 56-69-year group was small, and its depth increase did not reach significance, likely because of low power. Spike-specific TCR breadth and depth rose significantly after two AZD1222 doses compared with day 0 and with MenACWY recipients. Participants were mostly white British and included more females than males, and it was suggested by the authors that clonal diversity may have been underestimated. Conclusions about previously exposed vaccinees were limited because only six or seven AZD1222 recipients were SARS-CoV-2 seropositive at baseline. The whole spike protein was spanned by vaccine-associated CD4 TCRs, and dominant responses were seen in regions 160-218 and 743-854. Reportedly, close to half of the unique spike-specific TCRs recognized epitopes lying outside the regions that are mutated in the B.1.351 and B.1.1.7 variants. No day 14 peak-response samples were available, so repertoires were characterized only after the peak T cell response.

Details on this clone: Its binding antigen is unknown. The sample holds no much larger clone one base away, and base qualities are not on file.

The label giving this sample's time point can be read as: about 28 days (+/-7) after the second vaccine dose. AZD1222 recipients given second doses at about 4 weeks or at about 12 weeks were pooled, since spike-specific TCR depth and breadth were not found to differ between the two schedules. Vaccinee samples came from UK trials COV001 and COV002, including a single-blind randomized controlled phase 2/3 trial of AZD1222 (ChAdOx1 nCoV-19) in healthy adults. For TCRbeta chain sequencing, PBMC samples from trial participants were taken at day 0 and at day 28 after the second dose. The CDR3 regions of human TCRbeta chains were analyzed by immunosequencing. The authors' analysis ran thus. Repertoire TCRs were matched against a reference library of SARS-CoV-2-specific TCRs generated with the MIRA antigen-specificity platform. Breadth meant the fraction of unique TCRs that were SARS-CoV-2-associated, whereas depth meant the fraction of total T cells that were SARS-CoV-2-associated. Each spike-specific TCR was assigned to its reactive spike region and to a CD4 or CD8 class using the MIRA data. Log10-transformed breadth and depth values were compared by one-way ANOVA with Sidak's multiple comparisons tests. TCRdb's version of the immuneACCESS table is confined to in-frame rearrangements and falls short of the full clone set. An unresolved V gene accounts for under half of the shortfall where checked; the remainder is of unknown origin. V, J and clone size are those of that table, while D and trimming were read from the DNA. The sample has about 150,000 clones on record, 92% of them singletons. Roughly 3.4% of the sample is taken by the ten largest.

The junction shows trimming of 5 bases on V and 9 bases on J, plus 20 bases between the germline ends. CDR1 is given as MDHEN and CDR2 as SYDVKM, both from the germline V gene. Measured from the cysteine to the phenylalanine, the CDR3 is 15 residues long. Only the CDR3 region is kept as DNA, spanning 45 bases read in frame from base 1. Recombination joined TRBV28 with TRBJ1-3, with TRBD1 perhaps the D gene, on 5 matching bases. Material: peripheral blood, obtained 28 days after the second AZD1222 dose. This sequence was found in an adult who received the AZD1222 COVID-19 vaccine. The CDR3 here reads CASSPVGHIGTTIYF. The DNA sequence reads TGTGCCAGCAGTCCCGTCGGTCACATAGGGACCACCATATATTTT.